The 5 T cell receptor beta chains presented below share a single source sample, sequenced in a study of T cell responses to AZD1222 COVID-19 vaccine. TCRdb keeps only in-frame clones here, not all; method: immunoSEQ multiplex PCR. The sample has approximately 120,000 clones; 80% to 95% are singletons. The source was peripheral blood, collected on day 0 of AZD1222 vaccination. These receptors all stem from an adult in good health.

This clone was seen a single time. The chain's CDR3 is CASSPSGRETQYF. The CDR3 DNA is TGCGCCAGCAGCCCGAGCGGGCGAGAGACCCAGTACTTC. The chain employs TRBV5-1 and TRBJ2-5, with D tentatively TRBD2 (6 bases). This CDR3 has 13 residues. Per germline, CDR1 SGHRS and CDR2 YFSETQ. Trimming pared 4 bases from V and 4 bases from J, leaving 11 bases between.

The V gene is TRBV7-6, the J gene TRBJ1-1, with a weak D call TRBD1 (6 bases). V gave up 5 bases and J gave up 4 bases, with 11 bases separating them. CDR3 length equals 13 residues. In germline, CDR1 is SGHVS, CDR2 FNYEAQ. CDR3 region: CASSLGGPTEAFF. Here the CDR3 DNA reads TGTGCCAGCAGCCTCGGGGGGCCCACTGAAGCTTTCTTT.

The J gene is TRBJ1-5, the V gene TRBV6-5; D gene unclear. V lost 4 bases, J lost 6 bases, and 10 bases lay in between. CDR1 MNHEY and CDR2 SVGAGI come from the germline V gene. This CDR3 region has 13 residues. The CDR3 DNA is TGTGCCAGCAGTTCAATGTGGGGTCAGCCCCAGCATTTT. This sequence encodes CASSSMWGQPQHF.

The chain employs TRBV14 and TRBJ1-4; D unresolved. CDR1 SGHDN and CDR2 FVKESK come from the germline V gene. Trimming stripped 4 bases from V and 7 bases from J, with 10 bases between. The CDR3 is 13 residues long. Here the CDR3 DNA reads TGTGCCAGCAGCCGGGGTGGAAGTGAAAAACTGTTTTTT. Translated: CASSRGGSEKLFF.

The rearrangement joins TRBV5-5 to TRBJ2-1; 7 bases are shared with TRBD1. The CDR3 totals 18 residues. Trimming took 4 bases from V and 0 from J; bases not matched to a gene: 13. Germline CDR1 is SGHKS and CDR2 is YYEKEE (reference sequence). CDR3 residues: CASSKYRTGVSSYNEQFF. In DNA, the CDR3 is TGTGCCAGCAGCAAATATCGAACAGGGGTTAGCTCCTACAATGAGCAGTTCTTC.